The 28 T cell receptor beta chains presented below share a single source sample, sequenced in a study of shared clonotypes between healthy human individuals. CD45RO-negative, CCR7-positively selected cells formed the naive CD8 fraction, excluding terminally differentiated effector memory CD45RA+ cells. Only in-frame clones appear in the TCRdb table, and some are missing; sequencing was by immunoSEQ multiplex PCR. The sample contains millions of clones, approximately 94% of which appear only once. Sequencing input: naive CD8+ T cells from PBMCs. The origin of the receptors is a young man in good health. Some clones in this sample may be carry-over from other donors' samples.

This clone was detected once. The gene calls are TRBV2 and TRBJ2-1; weak D call: TRBD2 (6 bases). The CDR3 runs to 15 residues. V gave up 5 bases and J gave up 5 bases, with 16 bases separating them. Germline CDR1 reads SNHLY; CDR2 reads FYNNEI. CDR3: CASSKGDFLNNEQFF. As DNA, the CDR3 is TGTGCCAGCAGTAAAGGGGACTTTCTCAACAATGAGCAGTTCTTC.

The chain employs TRBV10-1 and TRBJ2-2; D is possibly TRBD1 (5 bases). Trimming removed 5 bases at V and 1 base at J, with 17 bases between. The CDR3 contains 17 residues. Germline V gene sequence: CDR1 WNHNN, CDR2 SYGVQD (reference sequence). DNA for the CDR3: TGCGCCAGCAGTAGGAACCTTGAAGGACAGAACACCGGGGAGCTGTTTTTT. As protein: CASSRNLEGQNTGELFF.

This chain links TRBV7-9 with TRBJ1-4; weak D call: TRBD1 (5 bases). This CDR3 has 17 amino acids. V was pared by 3 bases and J by 4 bases, with 18 bases between. The germline V gene encodes CDR1 SEHNR and CDR2 FQNEAQ (reference sequence). This CDR3 is CASSFPTRDGNNEKLFF. The CDR3 nucleotides are TGTGCCAGCAGCTTCCCAACCCGGGACGGTAATAATGAAAAACTGTTTTTT.

The chain employs TRBV4-2 and TRBJ2-1; 10 bases align to TRBD2. V was pared by 2 bases and J by 4 bases, with 11 bases of the junction left unmatched. The CDR3 has 18 amino acids. Per germline, CDR1 LGHNA and CDR2 YNFKEQ. CDR3 bases: TGTGCCAGCAGCCAAATTGAAAATGGACTAGCGGTTTACAATGAGCAGTTCTTC. Translation: CASSQIENGLAVYNEQFF.

In this sample, this clone turned up once. The V and J genes are TRBV5-8 and TRBJ1-1, with D unresolved. This CDR3 has 15 amino acids. V lost 0 bases, J lost 5 bases, and 14 bases lay in between. Germline-derived CDR1 and CDR2 are SGHTS and YDEGEE. CDR3 DNA: TGTGCCAGCAGCTTGGCGAATGTATATGGGACTGAAGCTTTCTTT. The encoded protein is CASSLANVYGTEAFF.

This clone showed up just once. The CDR3 region is CASSWTGTDTEAFF. CDR3 nucleotide sequence: TGTGCCAGCAGCTGGACAGGTACGGACACTGAAGCTTTCTTT. This chain uses TRBV7-6 with TRBJ1-1, with 7 bases that match TRBD1. The CDR3 spans 14 residues. J lost 3 bases, V lost 4 bases, and 5 bases had no gene match. Germline-derived CDR1 and CDR2 are SGHVS and FNYEAQ.

In regard to this clone: Other DNA sequences in the same sample also yield this CDR3. The J gene is TRBJ1-2, the V gene TRBV27; the D is unclear. The length of the CDR3 is 14 residues. V lost 2 bases and J 0 bases, leaving 7 bases between the germline ends. CDR1 MNHEY and CDR2 SMNVEV come from the germline V gene (reference sequence). The CDR3, as DNA: TGTGCCAGCAGTTTAAAGAGATCTAACTATGGCTACACCTTC. It codes for CASSLKRSNYGYTF.

This sequence joins TRBV28 and TRBJ2-2; D call uncertain. Germline values: CDR1 MDHEN, CDR2 SYDVKM. The CDR3 is 17 residues long. The V end lost 4 bases, the J end lost 3 bases, and 18 bases lay between the germline ends. The CDR3 reads CASSSELQVGYTGELFF. CDR3 DNA sequence: TGTGCCAGCAGTTCAGAACTCCAAGTAGGGTACACCGGGGAGCTGTTTTTT.

V usage is TRBV5-6 and J usage is TRBJ2-7; either TRBD1 or TRBD2 may fit D (6 bases each). Germline assignment: CDR1 SGHDT and CDR2 YYEEEE. The CDR3 loop spans 14 amino acids. Trimming cost V 2 bases and J 5 bases, with 14 bases left between them. CDR3 DNA: TGTGCCAGCAGCTTTACGGGGGCTGCGCACGAGCAGTACTTC. This translates into CASSFTGAAHEQYF.

For the CDR3, the DNA is TGTGCCAGCAGCTTGGGGCGGGAGATGATCTACGAGCAGTACTTC. Its protein product is CASSLGREMIYEQYF. The gene calls are TRBV5-6 and TRBJ2-7, with 7 bases lining up with TRBD2. Losses at the gene ends were 0 bases for V and 3 bases for J; bases not matched to a gene: 6. Germline CDR1 SGHDT, CDR2 YYEEEE. This CDR3 region has 15 residues.

This rearrangement joins TRBV15 to TRBJ1-5; 9 nucleotides match TRBD1. The J segment lost 4 bases and the V segment lost 5 bases, leaving 9 bases of the junction unmatched. The germline V gene encodes CDR1 LNHNV and CDR2 YYDKDF (reference sequence). The CDR3 contains 16 residues. CDR3 nucleotide sequence: TGTGCCACCAGCCGACGCCCGGGACAGGGAAATCAGCCCCAGCATTTT. This codes for CATSRRPGQGNQPQHF.

This clone has a single count. Germline is not matched at one junction end, which may reflect a read error. The CDR3 coding sequence is TGTGCCAGCAGTTTGGGACAGGGGATTAGCCGGGAGCTGTTTTTT. This sequence encodes CASSLGQGISRELFF. V is TRBV5-4 and J is TRBJ2-2, with TRBD1 matching 10 bases. The germline V gene encodes CDR1 SGHNT and CDR2 YYREEE (reference sequence). The CDR3 spans 15 residues.

The J gene is TRBJ2-4, the V gene TRBV7-9; D ambiguous. Germline CDR1 SEHNR, CDR2 FQNEAQ (reference sequence). This CDR3 is built from 17 residues. Trimming took off 4 bases at V and 9 bases at J, with 25 bases between the two ends. The CDR3 is CASSWFVADPGSVIQYF. CDR3 bases: TGTGCCAGCAGCTGGTTTGTGGCAGACCCTGGCTCGGTCATTCAGTACTTC.

The chain couples TRBV19 to TRBJ1-2, with TRBD1 as a possible D gene (5 bases). Per the germline V gene, CDR1 is LNHDA and CDR2 is SQIVND (reference sequence). The CDR3 contains 14 residues. V was cut by 3 bases and J by 2 bases, with 10 bases left in between. CDR3 residues: CASSIAGGNYGYTF. The CDR3 nucleotides are TGTGCCAGTAGTATCGCTGGGGGGAACTATGGCTACACCTTC. The full variable domain, completed using reference TRBV19 and TRBJ1-2, is DGGITQSPKYLFRKEGQNVTLSCEQNLNHDAMYWYRQDPGQGLRLIYYSQIVNDFQKGDIAEGYSVSREKKESFPLTVTSAQKNPTAFYLCASSIAGGNYGYTFGSGTRLTVV.

This clone was observed a single time. CDR3 coding DNA: TGTGCCAGCAGCGTACCCAGGGACCACCGCACAGATACGCAGTATTTT. Its translation: CASSVPRDHRTDTQYF. V is TRBV7-9 and J is TRBJ2-3, with D perhaps being TRBD1 or TRBD2 (5 bases each). Trimming removed 5 bases from V and 1 base from J, with 16 bases in between. The CDR3 consists of 16 residues. The germline CDR1 and CDR2 sequences are SEHNR and FQNEAQ (reference sequence).

This rearrangement joins TRBV7-9 to TRBJ2-1; 7 bases fit TRBD2. Losses at the gene ends were 3 bases for V and 0 bases for J; bases not matched to a gene: 5. Germline CDR1 reads SEHNR; CDR2 reads FQNEAQ (reference sequence). The CDR3 spans 16 residues. CDR3 region: CASSLGEGSSYNEQFF. The CDR3 DNA sequence: TGTGCCAGCAGCTTGGGGGAGGGGAGCTCCTACAATGAGCAGTTCTTC. The complete variable domain, with remaining parts taken from reference TRBV7-9 and TRBJ2-1, reads DTGVSQNPRHKITKRGQNVTFRCDPISEHNRLYWYRQTLGQGPEFLTYFQNEAQLEKSRLLSDRFSAERPKGSFSTLEIQRTEQGDSAMYLCASSLGEGSSYNEQFFGPGTRLTVL.

This chain joins TRBV5-1 and TRBJ2-7; 12 nucleotides match TRBD2. This CDR3 is built from 14 residues. Per germline, CDR1 SGHRS and CDR2 YFSETQ. With V trimmed by 3 bases and J by 4 bases, 2 bases remained unmatched. CDR3 DNA: TGCGCCAGCAGCTGGGGGACTAGCGGGTACGAGCAGTACTTC. The encoded protein is CASSWGTSGYEQYF.

This CDR3 is CASSGTGQGVPGELFF. DNA of the CDR3: TGTGCCAGCAGTGGAACGGGACAGGGGGTCCCCGGGGAGCTGTTTTTT. V usage is TRBV27 and J usage is TRBJ2-2, with TRBD1 matching over 11 bases. V lost 5 bases and J lost 6; bases outside the gene matches: 8. In germline, CDR1 is MNHEY, CDR2 SMNVEV (reference sequence). This CDR3 has 16 residues.

CDR3 nucleotides: TGTGCCAGCAGCTTAGAGGTCGTCAGGGATGGCTACACCTTC. This encodes CASSLEVVRDGYTF. The chain links TRBV11-2 to TRBJ1-2, with a possible D match to TRBD1 (5 bases). Germline V gene lookup returns CDR1 SGHAT and CDR2 FQNNGV. The length of the CDR3 is 14 residues. V was pared by 0 bases and J by 6 bases, with 11 bases between.

This clone has a handful of counts. The same CDR3 can be traced to other DNA sequences in this sample. The rearrangement uses TRBV9 and TRBJ1-1; no clear D. There are 12 residues in the CDR3. Trimming pared 0 bases from V and 2 bases from J, leaving 2 bases between. Germline V gives CDR1 SGDLS, CDR2 YYNGEE. The CDR3 DNA is TGTGCCAGCAGCGTAGACAACACTGAAGCTTTCTTT. Protein: CASSVDNTEAFF.

This clone was detected once. V and J are TRBV14 and TRBJ2-7; the match to TRBD2 covers 15 bases. CDR1 is SGHDN, CDR2 FVKESK, per germline. With V trimmed by 4 bases and J by 5 bases, 12 bases remained unmatched. The CDR3 sequence is 18 residues long. Here the CDR3 reads CASSLGLAGGLTGNEQYF. The CDR3 DNA reads as TGTGCCAGCAGCCTCGGACTAGCGGGAGGGCTGACAGGAAACGAGCAGTACTTC.

V gene TRBV19 combines with J gene TRBJ2-7, with D perhaps matching TRBD1 (6 bases). The CDR3 loop spans 13 amino acids. Germline loops: CDR1 LNHDA, CDR2 SQIVND (reference sequence). V dropped 5 bases and J dropped 3 bases, with 11 bases sitting between them. The CDR3 protein is CASSPPRGYEQYF. Written as DNA, the CDR3 is TGTGCCAGTAGTCCCCCCAGGGGCTACGAGCAGTACTTC.

The chain carries TRBV19 and TRBJ2-5; tentatively, D is TRBD2 (6 bases). Germline lookup yields CDR1 LNHDA and CDR2 SQIVND (reference sequence). The V end lost 6 bases, the J end lost 1 base, and 12 bases lay between the germline ends. The CDR3 runs 14 residues. CDR3 nucleotide sequence: TGTGCCAGTAGCCCGGGACTCATCCAAGAGACCCAGTACTTC. Encoded protein: CASSPGLIQETQYF.

The chain carries TRBV2 and TRBJ1-1; D remains unclear. Trimming cost V 0 bases and J 11 bases, with 10 bases left between them. CDR3 length: 12 amino acids. Germline V CDR1 and CDR2: SNHLY, FYNNEI. The CDR3: CASSEAGSSAFF. The CDR3 nucleotides read TGTGCCAGCAGTGAAGCGGGGTCGTCGGCTTTCTTT.

The chain is built from TRBV27 and TRBJ2-3; D gene unclear. The CDR3 runs to 17 residues. V lost 7 bases to trimming and J lost 0 bases, with 20 bases between them. Germline-derived CDR1 and CDR2 are MNHEY and SMNVEV (reference sequence). CDR3 sequence: CASKSKTAGASTDTQYF. CDR3 nucleotides: TGTGCCAGCAAATCGAAGACGGCCGGCGCTAGCACAGATACGCAGTATTTT.

This chain connects TRBV10-3 to TRBJ1-1; D is possibly TRBD1 (5 bases). CDR1 is ENHRY and CDR2 is SYGVKD in the germline V gene. The CDR3 is made up of 13 amino acids. Trimming left V 6 bases short and J 0 bases short, with 8 bases between. As DNA, the CDR3 is TGTGCCATCAGGCAGGGCCTGAACACTGAAGCTTTCTTT. Its translation is CAIRQGLNTEAFF.

V gene TRBV13 combines with J gene TRBJ1-3; the D is unclear. Germline V gene data show CDR1 as PRHDT and CDR2 as FYEKMQ (reference sequence). The V gene lost 4 bases and the J gene lost 2 bases, with 6 bases spanning the gap. The CDR3 is made up of 13 amino acids. DNA of the CDR3: TGTGCCAGCAGCTACGGGGCTGGAAACACCATATATTTT. Translated: CASSYGAGNTIYF.

V usage is TRBV10-2 and J usage is TRBJ2-1; 10 bases are shared with TRBD2. The germline gives CDR1 WSHSY, CDR2 SAAADI. This CDR3 spans 15 amino acids. Trimming cost V 7 bases and J 6 bases; bases outside gene matches: 9. This CDR3 reads CASIDRAGGGNEQFF. As DNA, the CDR3 is TGCGCCAGCATCGACAGAGCGGGAGGGGGCAATGAGCAGTTCTTC.